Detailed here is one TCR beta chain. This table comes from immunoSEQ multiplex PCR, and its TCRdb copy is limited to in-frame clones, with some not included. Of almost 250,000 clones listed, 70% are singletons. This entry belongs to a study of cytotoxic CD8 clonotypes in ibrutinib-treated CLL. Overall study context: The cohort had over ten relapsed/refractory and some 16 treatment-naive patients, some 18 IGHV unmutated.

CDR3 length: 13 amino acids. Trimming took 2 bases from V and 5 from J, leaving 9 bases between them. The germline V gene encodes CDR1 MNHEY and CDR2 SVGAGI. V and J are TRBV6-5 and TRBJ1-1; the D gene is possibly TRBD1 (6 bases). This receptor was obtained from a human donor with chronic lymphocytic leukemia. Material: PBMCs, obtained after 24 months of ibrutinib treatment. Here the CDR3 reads CASSYEGETEAFF. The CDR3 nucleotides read TGTGCCAGCAGTTACGAGGGGGAGACTGAAGCTTTCTTT.